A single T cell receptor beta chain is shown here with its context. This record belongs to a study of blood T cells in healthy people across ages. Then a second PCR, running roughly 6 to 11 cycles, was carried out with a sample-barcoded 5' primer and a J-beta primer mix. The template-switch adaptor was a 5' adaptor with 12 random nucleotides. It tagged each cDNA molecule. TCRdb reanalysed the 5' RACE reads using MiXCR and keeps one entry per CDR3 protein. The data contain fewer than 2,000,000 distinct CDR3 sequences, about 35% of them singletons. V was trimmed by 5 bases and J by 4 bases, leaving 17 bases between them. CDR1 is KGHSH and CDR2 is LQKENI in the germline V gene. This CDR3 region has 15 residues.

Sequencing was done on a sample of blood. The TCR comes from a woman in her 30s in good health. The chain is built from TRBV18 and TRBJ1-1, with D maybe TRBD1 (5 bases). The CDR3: CASSSRGAEGTEAFF. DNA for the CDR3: TGTGCCAGCTCATCCCGAGGGGCAGAGGGCACTGAAGCTTTCTTT.